Listed below are T cell receptor beta chains from one sample, sequenced in a study of shared clonotypes between healthy human individuals. The protocol was immunoSEQ multiplex PCR, while the TCRdb copy is restricted to in-frame clones and leaves out a portion. This table holds roughly 1,800,000 clones, about 95% found once. Sequencing was performed on naive CD8+ T cells sorted from blood. These receptor sequences come from a man younger than 35 in good health. Both conserved end residues are part of each CDR3. A D gene is named only where the DNA matches it firmly.

11,TRBV6-5,NA,TRBJ2-1,TGTGCCAGCAGTTACTCAGCTGAGCAGTTCTTC,CASSYSAEQFF
13,TRBV2,NA,TRBJ1-4,TGTGCCACCAGAGGACAGCCTAATGAAAAACTGTTTTTT,CATRGQPNEKLFF
14,TRBV4-1,NA,TRBJ1-6,TGCGCCAGCAGCCCGACAAGGCCTAATTCACCCCTCCACTTT,CASSPTRPNSPLHF
14,TRBV5-1,NA,TRBJ2-2,TGCGCCAGCGGGACCGGGCCTAACACCGGGGAGCTGTTTTTT,CASGTGPNTGELFF
12,TRBV5-6,TRBD1,TRBJ2-7,TGTGCCAGCAGCGGGACAGGGTACGAGCAGTACTTC,CASSGTGYEQYF
15,TRBV5-1,NA,TRBJ2-1,TGCGCCAGCAGCTTGCGAGGGGAAATCGGAAATGAGCAGTTCTTC,CASSLRGEIGNEQFF
14,TRBV5-5,NA,TRBJ1-6,TGTGCCAGCAGCTCCGGGCCCCCGGGAGCACCCCTCCACTTT,CASSSGPPGAPLHF
12,TRBV30,NA,TRBJ2-7,TGTGCCTGGAGTCGTCTAGCTTACGAGCAGTACTTC,CAWSRLAYEQYF
16,TRBV6-8,NA,TRBJ1-6,TGTGCCAGCACCATCCTAGGGGATGCAAGTCCTTCACCCCTCCACTTT,CASTILGDASPSPLHF
12,TRBV19,NA,TRBJ2-1,TGTGCCAGTAGTATTGGGGCCAATGAGCAGTTCTTC,CASSIGANEQFF
15,TRBV6-1,TRBD2,TRBJ2-1,TGTGCCAGCAGTGTCTGGACTAGCGGGGGCAATGAGCAGTTCTTC,CASSVWTSGGNEQFF
18,TRBV7-2,TRBD2,TRBJ2-1,TGTGCCAGCAGCTTGGCTCTGCCCGGGACTAGAGTTGATAATGAGCAGTTCTTC,CASSLALPGTRVDNEQFF
14,TRBV4-3,TRBD2,TRBJ2-7,TGCGCCAGCAGCCAACGGACTAGCGCCTACGAGCAGTACTTC,CASSQRTSAYEQYF
17,TRBV23-1,NA,TRBJ1-2,TGCGCCAGCAGTCCTAAACGCCCGGAGGGGCATCACTATGGCTACACCTTC,CASSPKRPEGHHYGYTF
15,TRBV7-8,TRBD2,TRBJ2-7,TGTGCCAGCAGCCCCTCCCCGGGGGGGGTCTACGAGCAGTACTTC,CASSPSPGGVYEQYF
14,TRBV2,TRBD1,TRBJ1-1,TGTGCCAGCAGGGAAAGACAGGGCTTCACTGAAGCTTTCTTT,CASRERQGFTEAFF
15,TRBV9,NA,TRBJ2-7,TGTGCCAGCAGCGTAAGTAGGGACCCAATCTACGAGCAGTACTTC,CASSVSRDPIYEQYF
13,TRBV19,NA,TRBJ2-3,TGTGCCAGTATCGGCCAGGCAGCAGATACGCAGTATTTT,CASIGQAADTQYF
13,TRBV10-2,NA,TRBJ2-1,TGCGCCAGCAGTGACGGGGCAGACAATGAGCAGTTCTTC,CASSDGADNEQFF
15,TRBV4-1,NA,TRBJ2-4,TGCGCCAGCAGCCAGAGGCTCGACGCCAAAAACATTCAGTACTTC,CASSQRLDAKNIQYF
15,TRBV7-9,TRBD1,TRBJ1-3,TGTGCCAGCAGCTTAGTCTTGACAGGGGAGAGGACCATATATTTT,CASSLVLTGERTIYF